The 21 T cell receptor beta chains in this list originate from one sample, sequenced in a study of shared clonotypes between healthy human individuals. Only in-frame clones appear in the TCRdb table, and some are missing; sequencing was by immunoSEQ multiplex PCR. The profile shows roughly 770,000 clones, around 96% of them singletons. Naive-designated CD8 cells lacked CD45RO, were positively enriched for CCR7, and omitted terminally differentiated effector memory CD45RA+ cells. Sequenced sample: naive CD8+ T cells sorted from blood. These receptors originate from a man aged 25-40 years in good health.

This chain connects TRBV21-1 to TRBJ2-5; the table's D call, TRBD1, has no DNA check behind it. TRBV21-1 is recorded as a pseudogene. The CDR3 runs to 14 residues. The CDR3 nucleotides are TGTGCCAGCCGGGCCGGGACAGGCGAATCAGCCCAGTACTTC. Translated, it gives CASRAGTGESAQYF.

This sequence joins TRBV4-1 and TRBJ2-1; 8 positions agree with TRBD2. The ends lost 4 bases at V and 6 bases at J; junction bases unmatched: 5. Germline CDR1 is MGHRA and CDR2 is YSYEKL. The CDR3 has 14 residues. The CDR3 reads CASSPPGLVNEQFF. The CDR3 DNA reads TGCGCCAGCAGCCCTCCGGGACTAGTCAATGAGCAGTTCTTC.

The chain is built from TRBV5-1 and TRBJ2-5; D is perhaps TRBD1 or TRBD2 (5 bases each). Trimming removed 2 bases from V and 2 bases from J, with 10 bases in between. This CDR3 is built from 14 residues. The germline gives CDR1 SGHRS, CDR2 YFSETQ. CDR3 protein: CASSFRDGQETQYF. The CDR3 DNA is TGCGCCAGCAGCTTCCGGGACGGACAAGAGACCCAGTACTTC.

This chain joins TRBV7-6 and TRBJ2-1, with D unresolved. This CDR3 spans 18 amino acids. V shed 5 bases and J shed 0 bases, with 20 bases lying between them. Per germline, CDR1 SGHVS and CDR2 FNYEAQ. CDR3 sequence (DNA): TGTGCCAGCAGCCCAAGTGTGGCTGAACCTCGCTCCTACAATGAGCAGTTCTTC. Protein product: CASSPSVAEPRSYNEQFF. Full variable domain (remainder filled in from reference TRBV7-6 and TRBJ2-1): GAGVSQSPRYKVTKRGQDVALRCDPISGHVSLYWYRQALGQGPEFLTYFNYEAQQDKSGLPNDRFSAERPEGSISTLTIQRTEQRDSAMYRCASSPSVAEPRSYNEQFFGPGTRLTVL.

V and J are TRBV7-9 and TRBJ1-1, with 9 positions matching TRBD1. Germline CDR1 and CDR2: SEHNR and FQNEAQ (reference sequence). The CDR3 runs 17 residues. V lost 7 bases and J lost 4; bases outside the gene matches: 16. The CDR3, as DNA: TGTGCCAGCACCTTTCACGATTGGACAGGGGTCGGCACTGAAGCTTTCTTT. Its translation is CASTFHDWTGVGTEAFF.

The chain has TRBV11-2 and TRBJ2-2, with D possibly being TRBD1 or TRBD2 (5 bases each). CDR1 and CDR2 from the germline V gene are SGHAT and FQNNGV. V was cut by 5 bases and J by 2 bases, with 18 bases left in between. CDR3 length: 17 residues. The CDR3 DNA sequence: TGTGCCAGCAGCGATCCAACGAGCGGACACAACACCGGGGAGCTGTTTTTT. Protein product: CASSDPTSGHNTGELFF.

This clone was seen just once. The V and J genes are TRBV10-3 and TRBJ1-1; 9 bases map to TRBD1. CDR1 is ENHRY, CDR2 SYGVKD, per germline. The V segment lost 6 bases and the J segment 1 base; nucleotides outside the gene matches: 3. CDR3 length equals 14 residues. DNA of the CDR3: TGTGCCATCAGACCGGGACAGGGGAACACTGAAGCTTTCTTT. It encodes CAIRPGQGNTEAFF.

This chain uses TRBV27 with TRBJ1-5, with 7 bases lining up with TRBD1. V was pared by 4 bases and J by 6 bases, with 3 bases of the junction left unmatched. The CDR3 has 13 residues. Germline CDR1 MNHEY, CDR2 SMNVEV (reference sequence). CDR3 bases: TGTGCCAGCAGTTGGGACAGCCTTCAGCCCCAGCATTTT. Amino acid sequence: CASSWDSLQPQHF.

CDR3 sequence: CASSHPTGNTEAFF. CDR3 nucleotides: TGCGCCAGCAGCCACCCTACGGGGAACACTGAAGCTTTCTTT. The chain employs TRBV4-1 and TRBJ1-1; D is unclear. The CDR3 is 14 residues long. Trimming took 3 bases from V and 1 from J, leaving 9 bases between them. Germline V gene data show CDR1 as MGHRA and CDR2 as YSYEKL.

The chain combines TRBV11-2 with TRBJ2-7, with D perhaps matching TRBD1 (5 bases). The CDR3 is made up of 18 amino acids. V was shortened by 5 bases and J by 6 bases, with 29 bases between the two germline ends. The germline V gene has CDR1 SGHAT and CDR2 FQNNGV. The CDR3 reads CASSTDLGPQTSFGEQYF. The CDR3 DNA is TGTGCCAGCAGCACCGACCTGGGGCCCCAAACTTCTTTCGGCGAGCAGTACTTC.

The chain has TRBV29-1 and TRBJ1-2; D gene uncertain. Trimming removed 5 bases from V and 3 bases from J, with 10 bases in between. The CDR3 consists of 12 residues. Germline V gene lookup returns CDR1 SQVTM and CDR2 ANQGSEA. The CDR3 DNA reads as TGCAGCGTTCTGGGCGCCGACTATGGCTACACCTTC. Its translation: CSVLGADYGYTF.

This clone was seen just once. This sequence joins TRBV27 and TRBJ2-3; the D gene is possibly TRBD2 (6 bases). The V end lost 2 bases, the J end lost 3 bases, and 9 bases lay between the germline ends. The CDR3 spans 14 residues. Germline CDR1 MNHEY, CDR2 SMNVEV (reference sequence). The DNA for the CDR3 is TGTGCCAGCAGTTTAACCCGGGGGACAGATACGCAGTATTTT. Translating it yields CASSLTRGTDTQYF.

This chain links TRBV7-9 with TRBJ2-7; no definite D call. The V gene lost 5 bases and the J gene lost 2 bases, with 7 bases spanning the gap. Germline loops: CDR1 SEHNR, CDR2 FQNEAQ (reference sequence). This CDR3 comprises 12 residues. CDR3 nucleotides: TGTGCCAGCAGCGTAGGCACCTACGAGCAGTACTTC. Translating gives CASSVGTYEQYF.

CDR3 region: CASSAGLAAYNEQFF. CDR3 DNA sequence: TGTGCCAGCAGCGCCGGACTAGCGGCCTACAATGAGCAGTTCTTC. The chain recombines TRBV9 with TRBJ2-1, with 10 positions matching TRBD2. J gave up 2 bases and V 3 bases, and 2 bases lay outside the gene matches. This CDR3 region has 15 residues. In germline, CDR1 is SGDLS, CDR2 YYNGEE.

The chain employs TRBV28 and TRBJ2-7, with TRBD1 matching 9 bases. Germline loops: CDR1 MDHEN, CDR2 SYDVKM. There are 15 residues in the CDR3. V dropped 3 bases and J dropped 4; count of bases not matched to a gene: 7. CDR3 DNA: TGTGCCAGCAGTTTCGGGACAGGGCTTTTGTACGAGCAGTACTTC. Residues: CASSFGTGLLYEQYF.

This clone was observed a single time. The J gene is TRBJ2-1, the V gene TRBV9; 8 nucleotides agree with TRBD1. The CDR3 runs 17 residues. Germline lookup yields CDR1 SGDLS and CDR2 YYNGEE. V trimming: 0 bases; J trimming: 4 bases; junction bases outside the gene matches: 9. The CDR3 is CASSVGGFRDRYNEQFF. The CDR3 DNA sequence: TGTGCCAGCAGCGTAGGGGGGTTCCGGGACAGGTACAATGAGCAGTTCTTC.

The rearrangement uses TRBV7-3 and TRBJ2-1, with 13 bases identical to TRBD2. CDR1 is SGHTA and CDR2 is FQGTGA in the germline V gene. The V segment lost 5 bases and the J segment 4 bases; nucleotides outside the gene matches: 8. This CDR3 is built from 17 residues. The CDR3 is CASSQDPGLAGYNEQFF. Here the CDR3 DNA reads TGTGCCAGCAGCCAGGATCCGGGACTAGCGGGGTACAATGAGCAGTTCTTC.

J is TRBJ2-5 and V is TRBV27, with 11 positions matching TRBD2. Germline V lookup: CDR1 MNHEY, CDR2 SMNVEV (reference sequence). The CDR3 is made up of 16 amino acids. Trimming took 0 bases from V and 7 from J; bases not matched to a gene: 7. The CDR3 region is CASSLSLSGRAGTQYF. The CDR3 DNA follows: TGTGCCAGCAGTTTATCCCTTAGCGGGAGGGCCGGGACCCAGTACTTC.

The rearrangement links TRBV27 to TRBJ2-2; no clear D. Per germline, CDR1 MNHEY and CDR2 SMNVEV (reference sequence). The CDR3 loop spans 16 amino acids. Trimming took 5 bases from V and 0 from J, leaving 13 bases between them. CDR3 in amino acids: CASSVIRQTNTGELFF. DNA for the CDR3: TGTGCCAGCAGTGTTATTCGCCAAACGAACACCGGGGAGCTGTTTTTT.

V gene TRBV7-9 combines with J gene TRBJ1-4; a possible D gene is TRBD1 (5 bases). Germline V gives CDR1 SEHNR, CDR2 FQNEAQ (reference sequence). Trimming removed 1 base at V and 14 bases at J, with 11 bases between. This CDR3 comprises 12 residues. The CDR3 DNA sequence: TGTGCCAGCAGCTTAGGGGGACGGAGGCTGTTTTTT. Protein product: CASSLGGRRLFF.

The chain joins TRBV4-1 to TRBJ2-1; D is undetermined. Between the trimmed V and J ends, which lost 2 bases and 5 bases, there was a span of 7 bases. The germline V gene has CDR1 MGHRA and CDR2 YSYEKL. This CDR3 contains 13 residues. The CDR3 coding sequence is TGCGCCAGCAGCCAATCGGCAGACAATGAGCAGTTCTTC. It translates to CASSQSADNEQFF.